The next 19 T cell receptor beta chains were all read from a single sample in a study of OX40 agonist ivuxolimab in advanced cancers. The assay was immunoSEQ multiplex PCR, and TCRdb's table has in-frame clones only and misses some. The repertoire has 70,000 to 95,000 clones, about 81% of them found once; the top ten carry around 6.6%. This material consisted of CD4+ or CD8+ T cells sorted from blood, taken in a trial of the OX40 agonist ivuxolimab. These receptors were taken from an adult with an advanced solid tumor such as melanoma, head and neck, liver or kidney cancer.

This chain links TRBV7-9 with TRBJ2-1, with 12 bases that match TRBD2. CDR3 length equals 14 residues. Germline V gene data show CDR1 as SEHNR and CDR2 as FQNEAQ (reference sequence). V trimming: 5 bases; J trimming: 7 bases; junction bases outside the gene matches: 3. CDR3 residues: CASSRLAGGNEQFF. In nucleotides, the CDR3 is TGTGCCAGCAGCCGGCTAGCGGGAGGGAATGAGCAGTTCTTC.

The V gene is TRBV6-1, the J gene TRBJ2-7; D ambiguous. The CDR3 is 12 residues long. V lost 4 bases, J lost 4 bases, and 8 bases lay in between. Germline-derived CDR1 and CDR2 are MNHNS and SASEGT. CDR3 bases: TGTGCCAGCAGTGCCGACCTTTACGAGCAGTACGTC. Translating gives CASSADLYEQYV.

The chain has TRBV15 and TRBJ1-2; D unresolved. Trimming pared 5 bases from V and 4 bases from J, leaving 8 bases between. Germline V gene sequence: CDR1 LNHNV, CDR2 YYDKDF (reference sequence). The CDR3 consists of 12 residues. The CDR3 reads CATSSRVYGYTF. The CDR3 bases are TGTGCCACCAGCTCGAGGGTCTATGGCTACACCTTC.

V gene TRBV5-1 combines with J gene TRBJ2-6; D is unclear. The CDR3 covers 15 residues. In germline, CDR1 is SGHRS, CDR2 YFSETQ. V shed 1 base and J shed 0 bases, with 5 bases lying between them. This CDR3 is CASSLPDSGANVLTF. The CDR3 bases are TGCGCCAGCAGCTTGCCGGACTCTGGGGCCAACGTCCTGACTTTC.

The chain is built from TRBV14 and TRBJ2-5, with D possibly matching TRBD2 (6 bases). This CDR3 contains 17 residues. Germline V gene data show CDR1 as SGHDN and CDR2 as FVKESK. V was cut by 3 bases and J by 4 bases, with 21 bases left in between. The DNA for the CDR3 is TGTGCCAGCAGCCACCCAATGGAGGGTCTTTGGACAGAGACCCAGTACTTC. Residues: CASSHPMEGLWTETQYF. The full variable domain, rest sourced from reference TRBV14 and TRBJ2-5, is EAGVTQFPSHSVIEKGQTVTLRCDPISGHDNLYWYRRVMGKEIKFLLHFVKESKQDESGMPNNRFLAERTGGTYSTLKVQPAELEDSGVYFCASSHPMEGLWTETQYFGPGTRLLVL.

CDR3 in amino acids: CASSWGGSSYEQYF. In nucleotides, the CDR3 is TGTGCCAGCAGCTGGGGCGGGAGCTCCTACGAGCAGTACTTC. The chain joins TRBV7-9 to TRBJ2-7, with 7 bases matching TRBD2. V was clipped by 4 bases and J by 0 bases; unmatched bases: 3. Germline V gene data show CDR1 as SEHNR and CDR2 as FQNEAQ (reference sequence). The CDR3 extends over 14 amino acids.

The count of this clone is one. This chain uses TRBV5-1 with TRBJ2-3; 7 nucleotides match TRBD1. V lost 3 bases to trimming and J lost 3 bases; unmatched junction nucleotides: 10. There are 16 residues in the CDR3. Germline loops: CDR1 SGHRS, CDR2 YFSETQ. The CDR3 reads CASSWSRGGKTDTQYF. The CDR3 DNA reads TGCGCCAGCAGCTGGTCCCGAGGGGGCAAAACAGATACGCAGTATTTT.

V usage is TRBV13 and J usage is TRBJ2-6, with unresolved D. This CDR3 is built from 14 residues. Germline lookup yields CDR1 PRHDT and CDR2 FYEKMQ (reference sequence). V lost 6 bases, J lost 1 base, and 7 bases lay in between. The CDR3 loop is CASSGLSGANVLTF. Written as DNA, the CDR3 is TGTGCCAGCAGTGGTTTATCTGGGGCCAACGTCCTGACTTTC. Combining the CDR3 with reference TRBV13 and TRBJ2-6 gives the whole variable domain AAGVIQSPRHLIKEKRETATLKCYPIPRHDTVYWYQQGPGQDPQFLISFYEKMQSDKGSIPDRFSAQQFSDYHSELNMSSLELGDSALYFCASSGLSGANVLTFGAGSRLTVL.

The chain uses TRBV19 and TRBJ2-2; 7 nucleotides align to TRBD1. The germline V gene encodes CDR1 LNHDA and CDR2 SQIVND (reference sequence). Trimming at V came to 7 bases and at J to 0 bases, leaving 14 bases not matched to a gene. The CDR3 loop spans 18 amino acids. The CDR3 DNA reads as TGTGCCAGTACCACCTTAACTGCCGGGACAGCGAACACCGGGGAGCTGTTTTTT. It codes for CASTTLTAGTANTGELFF.

This rearrangement joins TRBV7-2 to TRBJ2-1, with TRBD2 matching over 12 bases. Germline CDR1 is SGHTA and CDR2 is FQGNSA. CDR3 length: 15 residues. The junction had 5 bases not matched to a gene; V was cut back by 6 bases and J by 5 bases. CDR3 sequence (DNA): TGTGCCAGCAGAATATCTAGCGGGGGGGACAATGAGCAGTTCTTC. It specifies CASRISSGGDNEQFF.

The chain recombines TRBV15 with TRBJ1-6; 7 bases match TRBD1. Germline CDR1 LNHNV, CDR2 YYDKDF (reference sequence). V lost 3 bases and J lost 9; bases outside the gene matches: 8. The CDR3 is 15 amino acids. The CDR3 sequence is CATSRKTGIFSPLHF. CDR3 bases: TGTGCCACCAGCAGGAAGACAGGGATCTTTTCACCCCTCCACTTT.

This clone was seen only a few times. The rearrangement joins TRBV5-1 to TRBJ2-3; D call uncertain. The germline V and J ends were trimmed by 5 bases and 1 base, with 11 bases remaining between them. CDR1 and CDR2 from the germline V gene are SGHRS and YFSETQ. The CDR3 has 14 residues. CDR3 region: CASRGGVRTDTQYF. For the CDR3, the DNA is TGCGCCAGCAGGGGTGGGGTTCGCACAGATACGCAGTATTTT.

J is TRBJ1-2 and V is TRBV25-1; D unclear. The CDR3 sequence is 16 residues long. Germline V CDR1 and CDR2: MGHDK, SYGVNS. V shed 4 bases and J shed 5 bases, with 20 bases lying between them. CDR3 in amino acids: CASSAPGLQTSYGYTF. The CDR3 DNA reads as TGTGCCAGCAGTGCTCCGGGCCTACAAACGTCATATGGCTACACCTTC.

The rearrangement uses TRBV2 and TRBJ2-3; D uncertain. The germline V gene encodes CDR1 SNHLY and CDR2 FYNNEI. Trimming left V 4 bases short and J 6 bases short, with 8 bases between. The CDR3 totals 12 residues. The CDR3 bases are TGTGCCAGCAGTGTTTTGGAGGATACGCAGTATTTT. Its translation is CASSVLEDTQYF.

The chain joins TRBV19 to TRBJ1-2; no clear D gene. Per the germline V gene, CDR1 is LNHDA and CDR2 is SQIVND (reference sequence). This CDR3 comprises 14 residues. V was trimmed by 3 bases and J by 4 bases, leaving 12 bases between them. The DNA of the CDR3 is TGTGCCAGTAGTATGAACCCGGCGGCCTATGGCTACACCTTC. Amino acid sequence: CASSMNPAAYGYTF.

The chain couples TRBV19 to TRBJ1-5; the D gene is possibly TRBD1 (5 bases). The germline V gene has CDR1 LNHDA and CDR2 SQIVND (reference sequence). Trimming stripped 6 bases from V and 2 bases from J, with 11 bases between. This CDR3 is built from 14 residues. The CDR3 loop reads CASSQGPGNQPQHF. CDR3 sequence (DNA): TGTGCCAGTAGCCAGGGACCGGGCAATCAGCCCCAGCATTTT.

This chain connects TRBV5-1 to TRBJ2-7, with 7 positions matching TRBD1. This CDR3 is built from 16 residues. Germline-derived CDR1 and CDR2 are SGHRS and YFSETQ. Unmatched junction bases numbered 14, after V lost 4 bases and J lost 4 bases. CDR3 region: CASSPTPSGGRYEQYV. Here the CDR3 DNA reads TGCGCCAGCAGCCCAACACCCTCAGGGGGTAGGTACGAGCAGTACGTC.

This chain connects TRBV2 to TRBJ2-7; tentatively, D is TRBD1 (5 bases). The CDR3 has 11 amino acids. Germline lookup yields CDR1 SNHLY and CDR2 FYNNEI. V lost 7 bases to trimming and J lost 4 bases, with 8 bases between them. The CDR3 nucleotides read TGTGCCAGCAAAGACAGTTACGAGCAGTACGTC. Protein product: CASKDSYEQYV.

Only a few counts were recorded for this clone. In DNA form, the CDR3 reads TGCGCCAGCAGCCAAATTGAGGGGGTCGGCAATCAGCCCCAGCATTTT. Translation: CASSQIEGVGNQPQHF. The chain uses TRBV4-1 and TRBJ1-5, with D possibly matching TRBD1 (6 bases). This CDR3 comprises 16 residues. Germline assignment: CDR1 MGHRA and CDR2 YSYEKL. The germline V and J ends were trimmed by 2 bases and 2 bases, with 13 bases remaining between them.